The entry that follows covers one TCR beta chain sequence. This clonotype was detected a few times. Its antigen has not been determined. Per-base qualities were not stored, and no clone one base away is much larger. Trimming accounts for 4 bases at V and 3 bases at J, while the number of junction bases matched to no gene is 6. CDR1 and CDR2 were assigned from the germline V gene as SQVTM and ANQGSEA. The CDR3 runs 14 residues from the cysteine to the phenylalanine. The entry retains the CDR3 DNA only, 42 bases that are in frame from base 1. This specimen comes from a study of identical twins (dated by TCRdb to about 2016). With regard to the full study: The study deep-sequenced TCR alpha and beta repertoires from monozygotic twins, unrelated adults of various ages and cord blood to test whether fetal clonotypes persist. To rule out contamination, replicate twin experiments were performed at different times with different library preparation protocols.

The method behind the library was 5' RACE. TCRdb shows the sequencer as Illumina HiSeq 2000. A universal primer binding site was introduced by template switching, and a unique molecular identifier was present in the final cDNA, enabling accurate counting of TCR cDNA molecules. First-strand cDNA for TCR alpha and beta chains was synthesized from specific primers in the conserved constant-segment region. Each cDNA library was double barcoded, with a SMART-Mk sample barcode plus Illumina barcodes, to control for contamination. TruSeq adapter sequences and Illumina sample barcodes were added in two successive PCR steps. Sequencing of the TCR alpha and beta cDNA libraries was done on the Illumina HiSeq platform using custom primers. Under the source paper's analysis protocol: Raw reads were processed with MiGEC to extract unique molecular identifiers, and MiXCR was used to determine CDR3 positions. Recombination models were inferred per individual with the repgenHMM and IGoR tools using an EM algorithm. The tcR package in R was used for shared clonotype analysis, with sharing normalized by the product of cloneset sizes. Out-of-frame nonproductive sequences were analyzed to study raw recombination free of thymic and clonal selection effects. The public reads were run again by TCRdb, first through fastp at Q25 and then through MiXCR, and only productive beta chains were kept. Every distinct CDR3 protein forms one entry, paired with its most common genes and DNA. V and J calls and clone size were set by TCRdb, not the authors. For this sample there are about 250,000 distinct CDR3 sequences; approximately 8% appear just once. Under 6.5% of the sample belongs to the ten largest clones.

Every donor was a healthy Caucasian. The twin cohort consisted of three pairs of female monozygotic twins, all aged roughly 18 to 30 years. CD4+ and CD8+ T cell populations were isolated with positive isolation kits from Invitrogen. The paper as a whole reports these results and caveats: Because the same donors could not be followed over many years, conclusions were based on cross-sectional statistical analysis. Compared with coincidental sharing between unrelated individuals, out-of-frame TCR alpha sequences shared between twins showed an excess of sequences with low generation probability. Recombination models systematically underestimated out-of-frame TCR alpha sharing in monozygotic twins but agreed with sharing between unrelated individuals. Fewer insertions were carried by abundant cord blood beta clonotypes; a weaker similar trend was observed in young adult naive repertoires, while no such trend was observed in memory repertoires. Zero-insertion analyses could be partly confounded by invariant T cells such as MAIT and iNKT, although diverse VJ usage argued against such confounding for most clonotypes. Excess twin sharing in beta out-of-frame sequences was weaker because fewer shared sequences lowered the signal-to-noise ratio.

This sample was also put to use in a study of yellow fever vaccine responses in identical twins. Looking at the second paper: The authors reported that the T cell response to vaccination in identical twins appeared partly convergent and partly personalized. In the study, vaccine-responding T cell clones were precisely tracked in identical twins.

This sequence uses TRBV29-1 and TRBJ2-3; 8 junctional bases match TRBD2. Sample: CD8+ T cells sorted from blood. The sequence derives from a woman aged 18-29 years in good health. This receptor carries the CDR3 CSVGSGSRTDTQYF. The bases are TGCAGCGTTGGGAGCGGGAGTAGAACAGATACGCAGTATTTT.